The sequence of this TCR beta chain was determined in a study of technical replicates of blood from a handful of donors. CDR1 is SGHTA and CDR2 is FQGTGA in the germline V gene. V was shortened by 3 bases and J by 5 bases, with 9 bases between the two germline ends. This CDR3 spans 13 amino acids. Measured with immunoSEQ multiplex PCR; TCRdb has only the in-frame clones, and not every one. The sample shows under 95,000 clones, about 93% of them seen only once. V is TRBV7-3 and J is TRBJ2-3; TRBD1 is a possible D gene (6 bases). This sequence was found in a human donor in good health. Input material: T cells isolated from PBMCs. CDR3 protein: CASSLGARDTQYF. CDR3 bases: TGTGCCAGCAGCTTGGGGGCCCGAGATACGCAGTATTTT.